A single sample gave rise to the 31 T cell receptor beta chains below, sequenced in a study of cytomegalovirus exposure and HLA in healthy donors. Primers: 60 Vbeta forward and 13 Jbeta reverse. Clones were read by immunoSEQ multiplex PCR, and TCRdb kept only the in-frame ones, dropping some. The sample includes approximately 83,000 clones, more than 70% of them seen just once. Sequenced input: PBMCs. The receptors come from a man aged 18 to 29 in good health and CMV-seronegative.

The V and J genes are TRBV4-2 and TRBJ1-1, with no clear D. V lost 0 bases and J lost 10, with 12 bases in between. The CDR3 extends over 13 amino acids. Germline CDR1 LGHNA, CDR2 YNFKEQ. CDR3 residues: CASSQEGGYAAFF. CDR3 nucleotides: TGTGCCAGCAGCCAAGAAGGCGGATATGCAGCTTTCTTT.

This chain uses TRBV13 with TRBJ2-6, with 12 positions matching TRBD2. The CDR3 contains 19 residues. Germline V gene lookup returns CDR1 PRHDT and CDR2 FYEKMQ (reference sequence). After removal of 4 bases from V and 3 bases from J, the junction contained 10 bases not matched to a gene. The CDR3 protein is CASSYRPSGGAFGANVLTF. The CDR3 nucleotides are TGTGCCAGCAGCTACCGTCCTAGCGGGGGGGCTTTTGGGGCCAACGTCCTGACTTTC.

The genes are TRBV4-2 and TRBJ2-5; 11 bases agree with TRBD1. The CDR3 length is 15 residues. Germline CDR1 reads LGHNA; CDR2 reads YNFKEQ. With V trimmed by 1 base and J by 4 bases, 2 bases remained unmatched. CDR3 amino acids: CASSQGTGGGETQYF. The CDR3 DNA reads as TGTGCCAGCAGCCAAGGGACAGGGGGCGGAGAGACCCAGTACTTC.

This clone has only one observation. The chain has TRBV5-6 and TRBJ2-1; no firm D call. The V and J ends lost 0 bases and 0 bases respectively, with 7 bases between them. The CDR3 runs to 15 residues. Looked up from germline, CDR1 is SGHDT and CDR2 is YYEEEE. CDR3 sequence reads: CASSLDRFSYNEQFF. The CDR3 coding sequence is TGTGCCAGCAGCTTGGACAGATTCTCCTACAATGAGCAGTTCTTC.

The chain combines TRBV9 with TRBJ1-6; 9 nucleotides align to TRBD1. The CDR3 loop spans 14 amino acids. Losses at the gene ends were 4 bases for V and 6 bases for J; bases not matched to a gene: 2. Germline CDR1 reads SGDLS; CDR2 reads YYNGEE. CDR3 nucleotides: TGTGCCAGCAGCCTGGGACAGGGTAATTCACCCCTCCACTTT. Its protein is CASSLGQGNSPLHF.

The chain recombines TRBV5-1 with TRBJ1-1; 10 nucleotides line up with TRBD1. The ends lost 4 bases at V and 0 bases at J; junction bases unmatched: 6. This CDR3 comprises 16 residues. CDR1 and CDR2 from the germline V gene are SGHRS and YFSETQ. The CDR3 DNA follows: TGCGCCAGCAGCCCCGGACAGGGGGAAATGAACACTGAAGCTTTCTTT. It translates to CASSPGQGEMNTEAFF.

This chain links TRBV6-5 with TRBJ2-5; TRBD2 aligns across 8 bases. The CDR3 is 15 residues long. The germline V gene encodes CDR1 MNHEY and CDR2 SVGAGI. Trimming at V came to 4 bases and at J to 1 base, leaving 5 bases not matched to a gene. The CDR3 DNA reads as TGTGCCAGCAGTTTTTTAGCGGGGCCCCAAGAGACCCAGTACTTC. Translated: CASSFLAGPQETQYF.

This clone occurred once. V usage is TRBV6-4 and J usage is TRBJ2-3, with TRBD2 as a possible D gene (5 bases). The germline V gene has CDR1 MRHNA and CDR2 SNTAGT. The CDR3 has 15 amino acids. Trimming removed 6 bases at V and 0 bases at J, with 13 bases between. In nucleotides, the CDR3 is TGTGCCAGCAGGAGAAATAGCGTAAGCACAGATACGCAGTATTTT. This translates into CASRRNSVSTDTQYF.

CDR3 protein: CASSARRGYGYTF. The CDR3 region has the DNA TGTGCCAGCAGCGCCCGACGGGGCTATGGCTACACCTTC. This sequence joins TRBV27 and TRBJ1-2, with D uncertain. Germline loops: CDR1 MNHEY, CDR2 SMNVEV (reference sequence). Trimming cost V 6 bases and J 4 bases, with 12 bases left between them. The CDR3 covers 13 residues.

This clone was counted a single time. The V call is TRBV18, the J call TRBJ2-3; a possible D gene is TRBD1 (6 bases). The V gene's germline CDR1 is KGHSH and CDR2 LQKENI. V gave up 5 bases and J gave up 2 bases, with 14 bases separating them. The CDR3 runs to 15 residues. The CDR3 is CASSANQGPTDTQYF. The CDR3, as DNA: TGTGCCAGCTCAGCTAACCAGGGGCCCACAGATACGCAGTATTTT.

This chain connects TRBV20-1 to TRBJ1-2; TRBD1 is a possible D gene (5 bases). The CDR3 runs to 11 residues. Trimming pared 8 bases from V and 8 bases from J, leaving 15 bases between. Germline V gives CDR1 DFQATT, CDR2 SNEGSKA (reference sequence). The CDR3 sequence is CSFPRRDGYTF. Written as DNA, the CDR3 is TGCAGTTTTCCCCGGCGGGACGGCTACACCTTC.

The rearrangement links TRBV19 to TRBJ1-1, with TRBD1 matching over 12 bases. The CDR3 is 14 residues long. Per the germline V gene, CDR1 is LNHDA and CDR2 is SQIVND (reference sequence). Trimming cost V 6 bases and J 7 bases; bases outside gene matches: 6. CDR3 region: CASSPRDRGLEAFF. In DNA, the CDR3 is TGTGCCAGTAGCCCCCGGGACAGGGGGCTTGAAGCTTTCTTT.

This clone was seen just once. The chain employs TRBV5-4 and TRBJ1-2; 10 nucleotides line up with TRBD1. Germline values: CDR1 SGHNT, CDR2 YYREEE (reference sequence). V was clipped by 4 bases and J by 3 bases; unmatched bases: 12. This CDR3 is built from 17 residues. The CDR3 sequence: CASSMGQGIVSYYGYTF. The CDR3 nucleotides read TGTGCCAGCAGCATGGGACAGGGGATAGTTTCGTACTATGGCTACACCTTC.

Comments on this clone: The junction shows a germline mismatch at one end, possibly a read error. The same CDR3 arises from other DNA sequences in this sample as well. The CDR3 nucleotides are TGCGCCAGCAGCTTAGGAGTTGGCGGATCGAACACCGGGGAGCTGTTTTTT. Protein sequence: CASSLGVGGSNTGELFF. The V and J genes are TRBV7-9 and TRBJ2-2, with D unclear. The germline CDR1 and CDR2 sequences are SEHNR and FQNEAQ (reference sequence). The CDR3 is made up of 17 amino acids.

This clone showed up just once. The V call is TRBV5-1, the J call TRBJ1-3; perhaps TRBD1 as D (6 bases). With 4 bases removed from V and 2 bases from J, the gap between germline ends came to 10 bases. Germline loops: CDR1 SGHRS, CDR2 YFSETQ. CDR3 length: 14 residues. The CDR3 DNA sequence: TGCGCCAGCAGCCTGACAGGAACTGGAAACACCATATATTTT. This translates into CASSLTGTGNTIYF.

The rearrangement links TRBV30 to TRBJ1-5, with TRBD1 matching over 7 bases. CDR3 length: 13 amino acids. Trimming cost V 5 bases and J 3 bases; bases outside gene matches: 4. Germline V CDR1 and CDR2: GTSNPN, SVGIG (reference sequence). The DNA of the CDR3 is TGTGCCTGGCAGGGGGGCCTCAATCAGCCCCAGCATTTT. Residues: CAWQGGLNQPQHF.

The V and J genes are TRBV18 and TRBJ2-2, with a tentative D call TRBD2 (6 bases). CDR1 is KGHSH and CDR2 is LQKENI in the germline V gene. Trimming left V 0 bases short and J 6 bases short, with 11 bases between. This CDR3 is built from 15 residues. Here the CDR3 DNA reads TGTGCCAGCTCACCACCGGCCAGGGAGGCCGGGGAGCTGTTTTTT. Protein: CASSPPAREAGELFF.

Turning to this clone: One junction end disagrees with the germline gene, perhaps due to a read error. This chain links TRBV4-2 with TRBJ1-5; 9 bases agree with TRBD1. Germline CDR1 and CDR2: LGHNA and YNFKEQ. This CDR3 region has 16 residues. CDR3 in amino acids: CASSREGDRVNQPRHF. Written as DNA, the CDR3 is TGTGCCAGCAGCCGGGAAGGGGACAGGGTCAATCAGCCCCGGCATTTT.

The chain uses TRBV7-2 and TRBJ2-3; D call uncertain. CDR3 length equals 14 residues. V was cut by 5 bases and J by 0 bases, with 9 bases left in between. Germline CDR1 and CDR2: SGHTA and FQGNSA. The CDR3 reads CASSPQPSTDTQYF. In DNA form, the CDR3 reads TGTGCCAGCAGCCCACAGCCTAGCACAGATACGCAGTATTTT. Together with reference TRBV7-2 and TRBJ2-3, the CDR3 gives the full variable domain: GAGVSQSPSNKVTEKGKDVELRCDPISGHTALYWYRQSLGQGLEFLIYFQGNSAPDKSGLPSDRFSAERTGGSVSTLTIQRTQQEDSAVYLCASSPQPSTDTQYFGPGTRLTVL.

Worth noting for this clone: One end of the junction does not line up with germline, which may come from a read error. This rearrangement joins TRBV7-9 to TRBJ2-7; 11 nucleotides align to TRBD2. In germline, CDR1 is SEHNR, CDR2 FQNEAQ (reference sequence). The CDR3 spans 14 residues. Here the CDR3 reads CSSSLGTSGYEQYF. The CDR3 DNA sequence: TGTTCCAGCAGCTTAGGGACTAGCGGCTACGAGCAGTACTTC.

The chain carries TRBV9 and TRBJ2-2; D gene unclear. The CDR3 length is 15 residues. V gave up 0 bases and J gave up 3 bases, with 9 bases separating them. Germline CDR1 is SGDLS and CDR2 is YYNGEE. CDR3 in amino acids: CASSVAVAYTGELFF. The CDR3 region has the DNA TGTGCCAGCAGCGTAGCTGTGGCATACACCGGGGAGCTGTTTTTT.

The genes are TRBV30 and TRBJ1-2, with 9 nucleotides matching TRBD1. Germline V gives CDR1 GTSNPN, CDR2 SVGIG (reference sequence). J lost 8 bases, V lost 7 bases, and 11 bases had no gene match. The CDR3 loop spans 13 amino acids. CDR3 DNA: TGTGCCTCCATCTTCCACAGGGGGCAAGGCTACACCTTC. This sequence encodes CASIFHRGQGYTF.

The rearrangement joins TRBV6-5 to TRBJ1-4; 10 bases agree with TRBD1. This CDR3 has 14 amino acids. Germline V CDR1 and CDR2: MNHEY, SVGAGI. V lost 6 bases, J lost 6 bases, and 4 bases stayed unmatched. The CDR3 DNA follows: TGTGCCAGCAGCTATGACAGGGGGCATGAAAAACTGTTTTTT. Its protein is CASSYDRGHEKLFF.

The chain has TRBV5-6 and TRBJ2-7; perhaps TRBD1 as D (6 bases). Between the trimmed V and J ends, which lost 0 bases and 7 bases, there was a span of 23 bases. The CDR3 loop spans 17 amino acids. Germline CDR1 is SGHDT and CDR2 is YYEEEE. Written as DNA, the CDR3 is TGTGCCAGCAGCTTGGTTGGGGGCCTTAACAGGGCGAAGGAGCAGTACTTC. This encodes CASSLVGGLNRAKEQYF.

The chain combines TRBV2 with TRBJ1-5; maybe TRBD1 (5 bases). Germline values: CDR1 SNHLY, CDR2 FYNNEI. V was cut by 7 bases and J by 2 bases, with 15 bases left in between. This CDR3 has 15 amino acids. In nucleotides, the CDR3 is TGTGCCAGCATCCTCGAGGAAGGGGGCAATCAGCCCCAGCATTTT. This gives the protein CASILEEGGNQPQHF. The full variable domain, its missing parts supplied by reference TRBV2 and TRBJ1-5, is EPEVTQTPSHQVTQMGQEVILRCVPISNHLYFYWYRQILGQKVEFLVSFYNNEISEKSEIFDDQFSVERPDGSNFTLKIRSTKLEDSAMYFCASILEEGGNQPQHFGDGTRLSIL.

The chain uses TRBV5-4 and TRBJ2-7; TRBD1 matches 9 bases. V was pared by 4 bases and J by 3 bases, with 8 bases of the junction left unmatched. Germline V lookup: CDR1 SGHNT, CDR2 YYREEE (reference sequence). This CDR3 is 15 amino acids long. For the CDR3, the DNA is TGTGCCAGCAGCCATCCCGGGACAGGGATCTACGAGCAGTACTTC. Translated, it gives CASSHPGTGIYEQYF.

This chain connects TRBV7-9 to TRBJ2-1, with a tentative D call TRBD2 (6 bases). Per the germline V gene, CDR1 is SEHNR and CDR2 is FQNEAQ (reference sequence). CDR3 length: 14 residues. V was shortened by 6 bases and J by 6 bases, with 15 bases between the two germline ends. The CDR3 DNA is TGTGCCAGCAGTTGGATAGCGGCTGGCAATGAGCAGTTCTTC. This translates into CASSWIAAGNEQFF.

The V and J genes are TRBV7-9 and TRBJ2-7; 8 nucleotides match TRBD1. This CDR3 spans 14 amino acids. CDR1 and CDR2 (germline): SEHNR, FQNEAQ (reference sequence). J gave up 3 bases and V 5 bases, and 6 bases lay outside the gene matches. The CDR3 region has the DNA TGTGCCAGCAGCCTCAGACAGGGGATCTACGAGCAGTACTTC. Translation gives CASSLRQGIYEQYF.

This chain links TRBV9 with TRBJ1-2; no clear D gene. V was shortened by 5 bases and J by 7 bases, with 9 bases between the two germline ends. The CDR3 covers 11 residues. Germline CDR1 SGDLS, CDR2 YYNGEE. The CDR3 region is CASSGLGGYTF. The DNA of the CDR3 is TGTGCCAGCAGTGGCCTTGGTGGCTACACCTTC.

CDR3 DNA: TGTGCCAGCAGCTGGGGCAAGGGGAGGTCTCCTGGGGCCAACGTCCTGACTTTC. Its translation is CASSWGKGRSPGANVLTF. The chain is built from TRBV7-2 and TRBJ2-6; TRBD2 might be the D (6 bases). The CDR3 runs to 18 residues. The V gene's germline CDR1 is SGHTA and CDR2 FQGNSA. Trimming stripped 4 bases from V and 2 bases from J, with 18 bases between.

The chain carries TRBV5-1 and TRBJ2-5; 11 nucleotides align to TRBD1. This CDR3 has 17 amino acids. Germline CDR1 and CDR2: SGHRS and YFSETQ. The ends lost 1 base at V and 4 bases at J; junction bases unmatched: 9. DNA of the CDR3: TGCGCCAGCAGCTTGCGGGCCGGGACAGGGGGGGGAGAGACCCAGTACTTC. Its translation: CASSLRAGTGGGETQYF. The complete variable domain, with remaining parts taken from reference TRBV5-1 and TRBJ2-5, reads KAGVTQTPRYLIKTRGQQVTLSCSPISGHRSVSWYQQTPGQGLQFLFEYFSETQRNKGNFPGRFSGRQFSNSRSEMNVSTLELGDSALYLCASSLRAGTGGGETQYFGPGTRLLVL.